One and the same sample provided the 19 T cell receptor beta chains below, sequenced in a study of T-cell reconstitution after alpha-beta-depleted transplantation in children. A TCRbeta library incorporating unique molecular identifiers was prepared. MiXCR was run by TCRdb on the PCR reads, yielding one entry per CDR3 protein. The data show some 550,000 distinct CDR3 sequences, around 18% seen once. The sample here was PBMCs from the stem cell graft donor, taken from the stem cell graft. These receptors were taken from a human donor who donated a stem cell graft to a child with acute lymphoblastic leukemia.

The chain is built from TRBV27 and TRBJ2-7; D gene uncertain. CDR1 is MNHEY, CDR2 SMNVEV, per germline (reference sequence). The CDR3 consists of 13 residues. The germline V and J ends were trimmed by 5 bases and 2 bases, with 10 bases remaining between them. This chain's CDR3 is CASSIRWTYEQYF. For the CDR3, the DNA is TGTGCCAGCAGTATCCGATGGACCTACGAGCAGTACTTC.

The CDR3 reads CASSPFEFPEAFF. In nucleotides, the CDR3 is TGTGCCAGCAGCCCCTTTGAGTTCCCTGAAGCTTTCTTT. The V gene is TRBV4-2, the J gene TRBJ1-1; D not resolved. Germline V CDR1 and CDR2: LGHNA, YNFKEQ. The CDR3 consists of 13 residues. The V end was cut by 4 bases, the J end by 6 bases, with 12 bases between.

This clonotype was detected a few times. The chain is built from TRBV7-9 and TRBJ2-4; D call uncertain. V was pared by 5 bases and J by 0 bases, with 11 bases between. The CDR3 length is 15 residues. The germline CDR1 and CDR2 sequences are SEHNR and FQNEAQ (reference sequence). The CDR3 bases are TGTGCCAGCAGCCCCCGGACGGAAGCCAAAAACATTCAGTACTTC. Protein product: CASSPRTEAKNIQYF. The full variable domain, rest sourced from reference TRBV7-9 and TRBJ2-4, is DTGVSQNPRHKITKRGQNVTFRCDPISEHNRLYWYRQTLGQGPEFLTYFQNEAQLEKSRLLSDRFSAERPKGSFSTLEIQRTEQGDSAMYLCASSPRTEAKNIQYFGAGTRLSVL.

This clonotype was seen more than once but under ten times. The CDR3 nucleotides read TGTGCCAGCAGCTTTCAACAGGGGGAGCTGTTTTTT. Translating it yields CASSFQQGELFF. This rearrangement joins TRBV7-9 to TRBJ2-2, with D unclear. CDR3 size: 12 residues. Germline CDR1 reads SEHNR; CDR2 reads FQNEAQ (reference sequence). V was cut by 3 bases and J by 8 bases, with 7 bases left in between.

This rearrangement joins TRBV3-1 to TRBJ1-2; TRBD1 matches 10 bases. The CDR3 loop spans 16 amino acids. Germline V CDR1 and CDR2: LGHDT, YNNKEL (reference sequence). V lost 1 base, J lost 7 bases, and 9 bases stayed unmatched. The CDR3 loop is CASSQGQGARRSGYTF. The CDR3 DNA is TGTGCCAGCAGCCAAGGACAGGGGGCGCGTAGGAGTGGCTACACCTTC.

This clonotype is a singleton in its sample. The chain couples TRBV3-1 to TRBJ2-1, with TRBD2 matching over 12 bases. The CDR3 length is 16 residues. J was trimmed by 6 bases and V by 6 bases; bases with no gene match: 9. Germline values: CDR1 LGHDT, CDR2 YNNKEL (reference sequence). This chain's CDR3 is CASRELGLAGFNEQFF. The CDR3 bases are TGTGCCAGCAGAGAACTTGGACTAGCGGGATTCAATGAGCAGTTCTTC.

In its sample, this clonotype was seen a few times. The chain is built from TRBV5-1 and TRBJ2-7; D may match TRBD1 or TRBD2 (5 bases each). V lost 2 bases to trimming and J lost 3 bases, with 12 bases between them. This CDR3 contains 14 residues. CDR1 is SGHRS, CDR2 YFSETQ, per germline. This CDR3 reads CASSFGTPSYEQYF. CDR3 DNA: TGCGCCAGCAGCTTCGGGACGCCGAGCTACGAGCAGTACTTC.

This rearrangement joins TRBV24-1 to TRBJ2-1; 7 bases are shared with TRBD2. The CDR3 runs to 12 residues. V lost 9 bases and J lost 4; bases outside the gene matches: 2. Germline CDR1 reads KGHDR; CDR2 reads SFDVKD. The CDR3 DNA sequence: TGTGCCACCGGGACTATGTACAATGAGCAGTTCTTC. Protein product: CATGTMYNEQFF.

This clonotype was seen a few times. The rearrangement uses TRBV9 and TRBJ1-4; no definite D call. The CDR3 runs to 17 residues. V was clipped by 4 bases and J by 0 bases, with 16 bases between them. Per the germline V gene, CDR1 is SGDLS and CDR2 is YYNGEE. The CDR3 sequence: CASSRFGSGATNEKLFF. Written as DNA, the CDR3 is TGTGCCAGCAGCAGGTTCGGTTCTGGGGCAACTAATGAAAAACTGTTTTTT.

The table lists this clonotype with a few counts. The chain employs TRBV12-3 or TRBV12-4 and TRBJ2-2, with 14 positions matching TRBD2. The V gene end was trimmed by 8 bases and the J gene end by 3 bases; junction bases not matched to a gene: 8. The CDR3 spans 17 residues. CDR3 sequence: CASPGLAGALYTGELFF. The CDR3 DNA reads TGTGCCAGCCCGGGACTAGCGGGAGCCTTGTACACCGGGGAGCTGTTTTTT.

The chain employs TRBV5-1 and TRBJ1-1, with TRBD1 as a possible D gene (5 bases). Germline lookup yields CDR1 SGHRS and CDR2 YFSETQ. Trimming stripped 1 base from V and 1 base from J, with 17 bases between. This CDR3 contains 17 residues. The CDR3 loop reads CASSLSIGGGKNTEAFF. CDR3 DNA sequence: TGCGCCAGCAGCTTGAGTATTGGCGGGGGGAAGAACACTGAAGCTTTCTTT.

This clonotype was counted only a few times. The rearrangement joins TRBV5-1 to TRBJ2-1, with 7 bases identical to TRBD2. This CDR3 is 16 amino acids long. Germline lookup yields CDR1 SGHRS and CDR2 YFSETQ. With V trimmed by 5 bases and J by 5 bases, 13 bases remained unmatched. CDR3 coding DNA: TGCGCCAGCAGTCGAGGGGATAGCGGGCTCGACAATGAGCAGTTCTTC. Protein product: CASSRGDSGLDNEQFF.

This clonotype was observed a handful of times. The CDR3 region has the DNA TGTGCCAGCAGTTTAGCGGAGGGGCAGTTCTTC. Its protein is CASSLAEGQFF. The chain links TRBV12-3 or TRBV12-4 to TRBJ2-1; D is possibly TRBD2 (6 bases). V was shortened by 0 bases and J by 12 bases, with 6 bases between the two germline ends. This CDR3 has 11 amino acids.

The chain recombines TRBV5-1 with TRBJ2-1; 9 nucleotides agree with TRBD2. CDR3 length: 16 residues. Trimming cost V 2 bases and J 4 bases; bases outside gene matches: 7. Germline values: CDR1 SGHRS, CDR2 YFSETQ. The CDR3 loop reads CASSFGLAGRYNEQFF. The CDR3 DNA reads TGCGCCAGCAGCTTTGGTCTAGCGGGACGATACAATGAGCAGTTCTTC.

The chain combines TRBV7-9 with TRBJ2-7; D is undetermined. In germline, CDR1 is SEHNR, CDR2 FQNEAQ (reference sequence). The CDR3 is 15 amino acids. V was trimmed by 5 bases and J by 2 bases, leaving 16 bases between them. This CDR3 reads CASSRPVGRTYEQYF. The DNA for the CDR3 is TGTGCCAGCAGCCGACCGGTAGGTCGCACCTACGAGCAGTACTTC.

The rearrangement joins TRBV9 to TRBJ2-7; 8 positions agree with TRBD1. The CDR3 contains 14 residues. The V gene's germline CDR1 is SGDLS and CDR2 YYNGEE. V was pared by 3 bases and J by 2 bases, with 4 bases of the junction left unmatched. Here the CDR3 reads CASSAADRAYEQYF. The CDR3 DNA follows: TGTGCCAGCAGCGCCGCGGACAGGGCCTACGAGCAGTACTTC.

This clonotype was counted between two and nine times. The CDR3 region is CASSFGFEQYF. The CDR3 DNA follows: TGTGCCAGCAGCTTCGGGTTCGAGCAGTACTTC. The rearrangement uses TRBV5-6 and TRBJ2-7; D unresolved. The CDR3 totals 11 residues. Germline lookup yields CDR1 SGHDT and CDR2 YYEEEE. Trimming took off 2 bases at V and 6 bases at J, with 6 bases between the two ends.

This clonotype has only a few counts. The CDR3 region is CASSHSGLEETQYF. For the CDR3, the DNA is TGTGCCAGCAGCCATTCGGGACTAGAAGAGACCCAGTACTTC. V usage is TRBV3-1 and J usage is TRBJ2-5, with TRBD2 identical over 8 bases. Germline CDR1 reads LGHDT; CDR2 reads YNNKEL (reference sequence). V shed 3 bases, J shed 3 bases, and the junction held 3 bases outside the gene matches. This CDR3 has 14 residues.

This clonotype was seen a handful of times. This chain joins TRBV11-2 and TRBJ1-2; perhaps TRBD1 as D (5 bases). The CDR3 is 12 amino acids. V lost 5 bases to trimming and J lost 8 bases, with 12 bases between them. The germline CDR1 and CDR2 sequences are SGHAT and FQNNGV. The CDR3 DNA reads TGTGCCAGCAGCGGCCAGGGTGGCGGCTACACCTTC. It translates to CASSGQGGGYTF.